This TCR beta chain stems from a study of blood T cell repertoires in COVID-19. Study-wide background: In each case, the material was cDNA or gDNA derived from T cells, B-cell-depleted T cells, or PBMCs.

CDR3 length equals 13 residues. The germline V gene encodes CDR1 SGDLS and CDR2 YYNGEE. Trimming took 2 bases from V and 3 from J, leaving 7 bases between them. In the original processing: Nucleated cell counts were estimated from reference gene primer amplification. Repertoires were generated with immunoSEQ multiplex PCR, while TCRdb's copy carries only in-frame clones and drops some. D and trimming were read from the DNA, whereas the V and J calls and clone size are those reported in that table. The sample lists about 320,000 clones; around 83% were seen once. The gene calls are TRBV9 and TRBJ2-3; no definite D call. This clonotype originated in a woman in her 50s with acute or convalescent COVID-19. Source material: peripheral blood. The CDR3 DNA reads as TGTGCCAGCAGCGTCTCCCGTACAGATACGCAGTATTTT. Translating it yields CASSVSRTDTQYF.